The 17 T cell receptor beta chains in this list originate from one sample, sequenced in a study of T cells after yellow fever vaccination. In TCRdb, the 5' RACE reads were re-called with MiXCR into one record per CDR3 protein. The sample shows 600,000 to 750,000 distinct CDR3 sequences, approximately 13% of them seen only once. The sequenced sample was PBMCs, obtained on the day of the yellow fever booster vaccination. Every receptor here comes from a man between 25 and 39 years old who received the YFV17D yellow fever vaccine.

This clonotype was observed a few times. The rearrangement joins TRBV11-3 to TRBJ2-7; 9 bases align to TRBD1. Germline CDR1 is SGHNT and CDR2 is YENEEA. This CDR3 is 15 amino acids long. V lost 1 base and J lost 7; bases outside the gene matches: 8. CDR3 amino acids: CASSLGGTGMGEQYF. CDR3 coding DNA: TGTGCCAGCAGCTTAGGCGGGACAGGGATGGGAGAGCAGTACTTC.

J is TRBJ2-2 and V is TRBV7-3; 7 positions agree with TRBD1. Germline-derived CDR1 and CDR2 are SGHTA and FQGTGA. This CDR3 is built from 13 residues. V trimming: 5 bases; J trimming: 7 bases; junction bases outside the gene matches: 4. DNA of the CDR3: TGTGCCAGCAGCCCACAGGGGCACGGGGAGCTGTTTTTT. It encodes CASSPQGHGELFF.

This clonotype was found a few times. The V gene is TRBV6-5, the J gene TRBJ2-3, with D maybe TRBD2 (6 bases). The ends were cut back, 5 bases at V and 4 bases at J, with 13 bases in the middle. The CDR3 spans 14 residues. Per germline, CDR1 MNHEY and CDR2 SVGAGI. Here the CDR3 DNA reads TGTGCCAGCAGTAATCGGGACTTCGCAGATACGCAGTATTTT. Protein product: CASSNRDFADTQYF.

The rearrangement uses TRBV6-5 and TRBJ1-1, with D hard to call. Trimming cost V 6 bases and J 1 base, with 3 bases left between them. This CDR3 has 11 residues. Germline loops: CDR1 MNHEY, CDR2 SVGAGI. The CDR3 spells CASSGNTEAFF. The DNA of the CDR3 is TGTGCCAGCAGCGGGAACACTGAAGCTTTCTTT.

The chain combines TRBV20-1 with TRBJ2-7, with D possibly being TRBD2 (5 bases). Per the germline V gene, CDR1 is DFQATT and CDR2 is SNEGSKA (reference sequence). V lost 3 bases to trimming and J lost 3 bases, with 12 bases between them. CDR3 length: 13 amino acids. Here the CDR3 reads CSAREVADYEQYF. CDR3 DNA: TGCAGTGCTAGGGAGGTAGCCGACTACGAGCAGTACTTC.

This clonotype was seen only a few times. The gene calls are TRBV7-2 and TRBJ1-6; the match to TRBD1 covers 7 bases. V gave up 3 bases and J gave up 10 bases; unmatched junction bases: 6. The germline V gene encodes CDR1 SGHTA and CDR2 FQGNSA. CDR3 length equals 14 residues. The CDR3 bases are TGTGCCAGCAGCTTCAACAGGGGCCGATCACCCCTCCACTTT. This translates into CASSFNRGRSPLHF.

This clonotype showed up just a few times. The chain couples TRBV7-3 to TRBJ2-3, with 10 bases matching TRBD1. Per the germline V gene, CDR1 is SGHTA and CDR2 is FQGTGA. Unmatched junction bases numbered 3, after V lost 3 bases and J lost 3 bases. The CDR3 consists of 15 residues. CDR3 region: CASSFTGQGTDTQYF. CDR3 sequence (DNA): TGTGCCAGCAGCTTCACGGGACAGGGGACAGATACGCAGTATTTT.

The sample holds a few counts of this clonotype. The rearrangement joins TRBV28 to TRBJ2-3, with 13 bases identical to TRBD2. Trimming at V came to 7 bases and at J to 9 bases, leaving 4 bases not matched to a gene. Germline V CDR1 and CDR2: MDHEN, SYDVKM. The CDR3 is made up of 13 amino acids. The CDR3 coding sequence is TGTGCCAGCATTGGACTAGCGGGAGAGACGCAGTATTTT. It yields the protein CASIGLAGETQYF. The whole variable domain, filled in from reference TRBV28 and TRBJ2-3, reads DVKVTQSSRYLVKRTGEKVFLECVQDMDHENMFWYRQDPGLGLRLIYFSYDVKMKEKGDIPEGYSVSREKKERFSLILESASTNQTSMYLCASIGLAGETQYFGPGTRLTVL.

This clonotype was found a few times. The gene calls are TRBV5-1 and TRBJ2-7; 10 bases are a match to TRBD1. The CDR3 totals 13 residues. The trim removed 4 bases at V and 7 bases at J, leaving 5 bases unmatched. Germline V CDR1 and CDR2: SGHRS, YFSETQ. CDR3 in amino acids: CASSVGTGEEQYF. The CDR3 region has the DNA TGCGCCAGCAGCGTCGGGACAGGGGAGGAGCAGTACTTC.

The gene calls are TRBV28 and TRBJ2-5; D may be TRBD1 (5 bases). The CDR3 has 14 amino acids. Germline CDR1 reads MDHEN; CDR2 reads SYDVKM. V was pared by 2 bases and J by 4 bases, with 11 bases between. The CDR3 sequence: CASSLGRVVETQYF. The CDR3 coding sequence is TGTGCCAGCAGTTTAGGCAGGGTAGTAGAGACCCAGTACTTC. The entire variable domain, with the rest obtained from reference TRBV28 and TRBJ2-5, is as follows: DVKVTQSSRYLVKRTGEKVFLECVQDMDHENMFWYRQDPGLGLRLIYFSYDVKMKEKGDIPEGYSVSREKKERFSLILESASTNQTSMYLCASSLGRVVETQYFGPGTRLLVL.

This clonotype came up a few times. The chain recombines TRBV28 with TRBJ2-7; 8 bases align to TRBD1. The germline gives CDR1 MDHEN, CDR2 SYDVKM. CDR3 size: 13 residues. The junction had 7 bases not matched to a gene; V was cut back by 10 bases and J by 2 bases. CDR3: CATSTGVPYEQYF. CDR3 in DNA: TGTGCCACCTCGACAGGGGTACCCTACGAGCAGTACTTC.

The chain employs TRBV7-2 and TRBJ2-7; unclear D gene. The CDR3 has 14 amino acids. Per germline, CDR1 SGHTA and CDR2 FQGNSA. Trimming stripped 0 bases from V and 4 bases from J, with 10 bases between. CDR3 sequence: CASSLAPSPYEQYF. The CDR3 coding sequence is TGTGCCAGCAGCTTAGCCCCTAGTCCTTACGAGCAGTACTTC.

The CDR3 loop reads CASLPGQGNGEQYF. The CDR3 DNA reads TGTGCCAGCTTACCGGGACAGGGGAATGGCGAGCAGTACTTC. The chain uses TRBV6-1 and TRBJ2-7, with TRBD1 matching 10 bases. Germline values: CDR1 MNHNS, CDR2 SASEGT. J was trimmed by 6 bases and V by 8 bases; bases with no gene match: 10. This CDR3 has 14 residues.

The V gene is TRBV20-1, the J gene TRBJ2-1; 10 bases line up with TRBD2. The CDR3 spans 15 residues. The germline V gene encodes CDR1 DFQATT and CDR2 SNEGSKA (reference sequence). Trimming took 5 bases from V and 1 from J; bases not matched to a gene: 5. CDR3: CSAPRLAGSYNEQFF. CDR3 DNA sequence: TGCAGTGCTCCCCGACTAGCGGGTTCCTACAATGAGCAGTTCTTC.

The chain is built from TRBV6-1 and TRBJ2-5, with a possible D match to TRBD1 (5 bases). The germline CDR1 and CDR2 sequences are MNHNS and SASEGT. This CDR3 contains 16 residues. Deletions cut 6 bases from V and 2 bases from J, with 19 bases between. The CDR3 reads CASSSRPIRQQETQYF. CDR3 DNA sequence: TGTGCCAGCAGCTCAAGGCCGATCCGACAGCAAGAGACCCAGTACTTC.

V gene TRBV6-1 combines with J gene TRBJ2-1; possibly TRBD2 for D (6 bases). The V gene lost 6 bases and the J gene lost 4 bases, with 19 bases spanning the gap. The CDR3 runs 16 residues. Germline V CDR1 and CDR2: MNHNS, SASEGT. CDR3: CASRLGAASGYNEQFF. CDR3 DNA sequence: TGTGCCAGCAGGCTTGGGGCAGCCAGCGGGTACAATGAGCAGTTCTTC.

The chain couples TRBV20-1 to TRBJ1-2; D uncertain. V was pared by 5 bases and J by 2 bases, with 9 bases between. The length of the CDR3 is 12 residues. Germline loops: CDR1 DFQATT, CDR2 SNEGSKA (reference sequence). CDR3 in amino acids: CSAANENYGYTF. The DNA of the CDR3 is TGCAGTGCTGCAAATGAGAACTATGGCTACACCTTC.